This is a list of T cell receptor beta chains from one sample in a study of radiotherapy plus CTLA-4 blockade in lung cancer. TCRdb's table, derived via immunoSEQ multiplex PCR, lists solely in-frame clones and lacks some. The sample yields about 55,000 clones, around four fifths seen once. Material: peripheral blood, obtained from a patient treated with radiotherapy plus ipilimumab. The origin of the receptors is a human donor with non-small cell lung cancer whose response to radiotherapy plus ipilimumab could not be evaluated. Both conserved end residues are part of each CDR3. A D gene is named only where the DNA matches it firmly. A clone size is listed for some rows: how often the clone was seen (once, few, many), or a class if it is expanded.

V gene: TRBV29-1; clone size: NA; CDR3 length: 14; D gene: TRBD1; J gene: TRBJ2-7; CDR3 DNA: TGCAGCGTTGTAAGACAGGGTGGATCCTACGAGCAGTACTTC; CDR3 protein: CSVVRQGGSYEQYF
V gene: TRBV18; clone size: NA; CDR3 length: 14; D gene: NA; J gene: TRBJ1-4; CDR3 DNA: TGTGCCAGCTCACCCCAGGGCGGTGATGAAAAACTGTTTTTT; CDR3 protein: CASSPQGGDEKLFF
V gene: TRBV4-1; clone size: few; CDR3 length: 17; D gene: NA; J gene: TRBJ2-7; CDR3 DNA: TGCGCCAGCAGCCCTCAGGGATTGGACGAGGGAGGCTACGAGCAGTACTTC; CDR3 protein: CASSPQGLDEGGYEQYF
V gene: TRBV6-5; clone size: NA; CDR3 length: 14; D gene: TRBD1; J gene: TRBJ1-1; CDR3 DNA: TGTGCCAGCAGTTACTCGGACAGGGCGACTGAAGCTTTCTTT; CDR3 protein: CASSYSDRATEAFF
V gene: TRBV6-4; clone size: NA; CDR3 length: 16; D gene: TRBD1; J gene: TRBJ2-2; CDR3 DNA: TGTGCCAGCAGCTCTGACAGGGCAGGATCTACCGGGGAGCTGTTTTTT; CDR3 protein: CASSSDRAGSTGELFF
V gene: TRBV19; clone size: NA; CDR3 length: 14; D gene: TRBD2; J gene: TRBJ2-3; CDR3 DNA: TGTGCCAGTAGCTTAGCGGGAGTAACAGATACGCAGTATTTT; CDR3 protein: CASSLAGVTDTQYF
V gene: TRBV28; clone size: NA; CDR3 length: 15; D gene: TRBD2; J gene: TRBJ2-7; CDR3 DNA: TGTGCCAGTTCCCTTCGGACTAGCGGGATTTACGAGCAGTACTTC; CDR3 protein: CASSLRTSGIYEQYF
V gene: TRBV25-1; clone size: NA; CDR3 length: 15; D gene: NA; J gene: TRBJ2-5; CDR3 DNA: TGTGCCAGCAGTGAAAGTGCGGGGCTAGCGGAGACCCAGTACTTC; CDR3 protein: CASSESAGLAETQYF
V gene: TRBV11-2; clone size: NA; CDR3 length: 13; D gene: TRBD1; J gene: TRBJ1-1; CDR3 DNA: TGTGCCAGCAGTATAGGGGGCAGAACTGAAGCTTTCTTT; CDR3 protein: CASSIGGRTEAFF
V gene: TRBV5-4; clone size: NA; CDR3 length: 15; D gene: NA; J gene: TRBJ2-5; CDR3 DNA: TGTGCCAGCAGCGGGGGGGCAGTGGGCCAAGAGACCCAGTACTTC; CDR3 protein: CASSGGAVGQETQYF
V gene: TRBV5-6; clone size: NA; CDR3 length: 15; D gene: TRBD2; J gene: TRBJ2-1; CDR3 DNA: TGTGCCAGCAGCTCAGTTAGCGGGAGCTACAATGAGCAGTTCTTC; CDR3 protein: CASSSVSGSYNEQFF
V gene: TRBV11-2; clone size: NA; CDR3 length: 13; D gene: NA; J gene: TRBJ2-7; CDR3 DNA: TGTGCCAGCAGCTTGTCAGCGTTTGACGAGCAGTACTTC; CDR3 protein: CASSLSAFDEQYF
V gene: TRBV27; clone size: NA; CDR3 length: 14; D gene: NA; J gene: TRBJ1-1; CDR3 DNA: TGTGCCAGCAGTTTGCGGGGCGTGGAAACTGAAGCTTTCTTT; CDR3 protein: CASSLRGVETEAFF
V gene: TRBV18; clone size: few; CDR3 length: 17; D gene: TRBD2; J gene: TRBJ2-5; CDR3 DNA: TGTGCCAGCTCACCACGGGAGGGACTAAGTGTCCAAGAGACCCAGTACTTC; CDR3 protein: CASSPREGLSVQETQYF
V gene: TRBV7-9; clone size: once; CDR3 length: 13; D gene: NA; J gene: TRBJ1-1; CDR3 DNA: TGTGCCAGCACCTTTGGGGGGGGCACTGAAGCTTTCTTT; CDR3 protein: CASTFGGGTEAFF
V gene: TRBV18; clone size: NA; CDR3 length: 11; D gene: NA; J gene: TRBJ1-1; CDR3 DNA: TGTGCCAGCTCGCCCGACAGGGAAGCTTTCTTT; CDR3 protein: CASSPDREAFF
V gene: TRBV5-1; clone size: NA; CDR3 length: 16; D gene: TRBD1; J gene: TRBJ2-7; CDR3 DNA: TGCGCCAGCAGCTCCGCGACAGGGAAGAGCTCCTACGAGCAGTACTTC; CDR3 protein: CASSSATGKSSYEQYF
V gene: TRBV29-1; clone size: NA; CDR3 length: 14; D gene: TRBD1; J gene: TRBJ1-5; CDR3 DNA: TGCAGCGCGCGGGGGACAGGGGACAATCAGCCCCAGCATTTT; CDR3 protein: CSARGTGDNQPQHF
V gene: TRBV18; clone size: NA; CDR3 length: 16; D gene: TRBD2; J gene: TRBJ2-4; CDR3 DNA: TGTGCCAGCTCAGATAGCGGGGGAAGCGCCAAAAACATTCAGTACTTC; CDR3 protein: CASSDSGGSAKNIQYF
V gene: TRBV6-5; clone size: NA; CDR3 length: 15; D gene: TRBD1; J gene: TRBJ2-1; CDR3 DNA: TGTGCCAGCAGTAGACAGGGGTCCTCCTACAATGAGCAGTTCTTC; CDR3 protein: CASSRQGSSYNEQFF
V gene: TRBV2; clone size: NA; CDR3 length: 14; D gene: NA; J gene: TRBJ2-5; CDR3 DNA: TGTGCCAGCAGTGAAGTAGGGGTTGGAGAGACCCAGTACTTC; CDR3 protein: CASSEVGVGETQYF
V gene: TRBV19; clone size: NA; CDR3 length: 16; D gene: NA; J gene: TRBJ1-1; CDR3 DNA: TGTGCCAGTAGTACCACCCGGGGGGGGTGGAACACTGAAGCTTTCTTT; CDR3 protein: CASSTTRGGWNTEAFF
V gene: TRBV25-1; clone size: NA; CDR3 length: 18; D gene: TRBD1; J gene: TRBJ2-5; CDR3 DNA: TGTGCCAGCAGTGAAATGAAGCGACAGGGTAGCTTAAGAGAGACCCAGTACTTC; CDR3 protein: CASSEMKRQGSLRETQYF
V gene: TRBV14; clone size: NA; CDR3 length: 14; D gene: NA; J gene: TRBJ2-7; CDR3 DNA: TGTGCCAGCAGCCCCCGGGCAGGGGCCTACGAGCAGTACTTC; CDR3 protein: CASSPRAGAYEQYF
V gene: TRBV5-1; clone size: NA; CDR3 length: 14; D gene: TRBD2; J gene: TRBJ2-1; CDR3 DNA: TGCGCCAGCAGCTCATCTAGCGGGGGAAATGAGCAGTTCTTC; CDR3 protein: CASSSSSGGNEQFF
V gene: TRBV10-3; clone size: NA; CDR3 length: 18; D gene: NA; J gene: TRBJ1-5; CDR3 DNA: TGTGCCATCAGTGAGACCTTCGGGCGGGGGGCCAGCAATCAGCCCCAGCATTTT; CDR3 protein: CAISETFGRGASNQPQHF